Given below is one TCR beta chain in context. The record originates from a study of control samples from healthy donors and cancer patients. Assay used: immunoSEQ multiplex PCR; TCRdb lists only in-frame clones, some missing. The profile shows around 70,000 clones, about 95% of them singletons. This CDR3 has 15 residues. The V end was cut by 2 bases, the J end by 1 base, with 12 bases between. In germline, CDR1 is SGDLS, CDR2 YYNGEE. The chain couples TRBV9 to TRBJ1-1; D gene ambiguous. This receptor was identified in a woman in her 30s in good health. The sequenced sample was blood. CDR3 loop: CASSVLGSSNTEAFF. The CDR3 DNA reads TGTGCCAGCAGCGTTCTAGGTTCCTCGAACACTGAAGCTTTCTTT.